The T cell receptor beta chain under discussion was sequenced for a study of OX40 agonist ivuxolimab in advanced cancers. Repertoires were generated with immunoSEQ multiplex PCR, while TCRdb's copy carries only in-frame clones and drops some. The table has 60,000 to 85,000 clones, around 84% seen once; the top ten hold less than 7.5%. In germline, CDR1 is MDHEN, CDR2 SYDVKM. With V trimmed by 6 bases and J by 5 bases, 15 bases remained unmatched. The CDR3 has 17 amino acids. Patients with a history of autoimmune disease or on systemic immunosuppression were excluded. The sequence came from an adult with an advanced solid tumor such as melanoma, head and neck, liver or kidney cancer. The sequenced sample was CD4+ or CD8+ T cells sorted from blood, obtained in a trial of the OX40 agonist ivuxolimab. The chain combines TRBV28 with TRBJ1-4, with TRBD1 matching over 7 bases. For the CDR3, the DNA is TGTGCCAGCAGGTCACCAGGGGGGGGCGTATGGAATGAAAAACTGTTTTTT. Translated, it gives CASRSPGGGVWNEKLFF.